The 9 T cell receptor beta chains listed next were all sequenced from one sample in a study of T cell responses to AZD1222 COVID-19 vaccine. TCRdb keeps only in-frame clones here, not all; method: immunoSEQ multiplex PCR. Here the sample spans 150,000 to 200,000 clones, approximately 93% being singletons. The starting material was peripheral blood, obtained 28 days after the second AZD1222 dose. The origin of the receptors is an adult who received the AZD1222 COVID-19 vaccine.

Of note for this clone: This sample also contains other DNA sequences that code for the same CDR3. The rearrangement joins TRBV4-3 to TRBJ1-1; D possibly corresponds to TRBD1 (6 bases). Germline lookup yields CDR1 LGHNA and CDR2 YSLEER. CDR3 size: 13 residues. V gave up 2 bases and J gave up 5 bases, with 9 bases separating them. The CDR3 bases are TGCGCCAGCAGCCAACAGGGGCGGACTGAAGCTTTCTTT. Its protein is CASSQQGRTEAFF.

The CDR3 nucleotides are TGTGCCAGCAGCTTAAGTGGTGCGGGGAGGAGGGTGAACACTGAAGCTTTCTTT. Translated, it gives CASSLSGAGRRVNTEAFF. V gene TRBV7-3 combines with J gene TRBJ1-1; D ambiguous. V shed 1 base and J shed 0 bases, with 18 bases lying between them. CDR1 is SGHTA, CDR2 FQGTGA, per germline. The CDR3 consists of 18 residues.

V and J are TRBV5-1 and TRBJ1-1, with a tentative D call TRBD1 (5 bases). The V end was cut by 5 bases, the J end by 6 bases, with 17 bases between. The CDR3 extends over 14 amino acids. Germline lookup yields CDR1 SGHRS and CDR2 YFSETQ. CDR3 sequence (DNA): TGCGCCAGCAGTTCAGGGTTTGGCGAGCCTGAAGCTTTCTTT. Encoded protein: CASSSGFGEPEAFF.

J is TRBJ2-7 and V is TRBV19; 12 bases match TRBD2. The germline gives CDR1 LNHDA, CDR2 SQIVND (reference sequence). V lost 5 bases to trimming and J lost 4 bases; unmatched junction nucleotides: 3. The CDR3 is 14 residues long. CDR3 DNA sequence: TGTGCCAGTAGTCGGACTAGCGGGATGTACGAGCAGTACTTC. Translated: CASSRTSGMYEQYF.

This CDR3 reads CASSQGDRHNEKLFF. CDR3 DNA: TGTGCCAGCAGCCAAGGGGACCGACATAATGAAAAACTGTTTTTT. This chain uses TRBV3-1 (or the pseudogene TRBV3-2) with TRBJ1-4, with D possibly matching TRBD1 (5 bases). The CDR3 length is 15 residues. V was cut by 1 base and J by 4 bases, with 10 bases left in between. Germline V gene data show CDR1 as LGHDT and CDR2 as YNNKEL (reference sequence).

This clone appeared a single time. The V and J genes are TRBV2 and TRBJ2-1, with TRBD1 matching 7 bases. Trimming cost V 1 base and J 5 bases; bases outside gene matches: 2. The CDR3 totals 14 residues. The V gene's germline CDR1 is SNHLY and CDR2 FYNNEI. The CDR3 region is CASSEGTGNNEQFF. The CDR3 coding sequence is TGTGCCAGCAGTGAAGGGACAGGAAACAATGAGCAGTTCTTC. Combining the CDR3 with reference TRBV2 and TRBJ2-1 gives the whole variable domain EPEVTQTPSHQVTQMGQEVILRCVPISNHLYFYWYRQILGQKVEFLVSFYNNEISEKSEIFDDQFSVERPDGSNFTLKIRSTKLEDSAMYFCASSEGTGNNEQFFGPGTRLTVL.

The CDR3, as DNA: TGTGCCAGCAGTTACTCTGGGGGAGAGACTGAAGCTTTCTTT. The encoded protein is CASSYSGGETEAFF. The chain carries TRBV6-5 and TRBJ1-1; D might be TRBD1 (5 bases). The V gene's germline CDR1 is MNHEY and CDR2 SVGAGI. The CDR3 totals 14 residues. V was shortened by 0 bases and J by 5 bases, with 10 bases between the two germline ends.

The rearrangement links TRBV27 to TRBJ1-5; perhaps TRBD1 as D (6 bases). The CDR3 loop spans 15 amino acids. The germline V and J ends were trimmed by 5 bases and 2 bases, with 13 bases remaining between them. Germline assignment: CDR1 MNHEY and CDR2 SMNVEV (reference sequence). In nucleotides, the CDR3 is TGTGCCAGCAGTAGATCAGGGGTGGGCAATCAGCCCCAGCATTTT. Its translation: CASSRSGVGNQPQHF.

The gene calls are TRBV5-5 and TRBJ1-1; no clear D. The V and J ends lost 4 bases and 2 bases respectively, with 15 bases between them. CDR1 is SGHKS, CDR2 YYEKEE, per germline (reference sequence). There are 15 residues in the CDR3. CDR3 DNA: TGTGCCAGCAGCCACAGAACAGTCACAAACACTGAAGCTTTCTTT. It specifies CASSHRTVTNTEAFF.